These 9 T cell receptor beta chains were all obtained from the same sample, sequenced in a study of Ad26.COV2.S vaccination and SARS-CoV-2 variants. TCRdb's copy holds only in-frame clones and misses some; the assay was immunoSEQ multiplex PCR. This sample has fewer than 400,000 clones, with around 84% found just once. Treatment in this sample: about 20 received Ad26.COV2.S at low or high dose, single or two shots; about 5 received placebo; per-sample allocation not given. After the first vaccine or placebo injection, samples were drawn on day 63. The material sequenced was peripheral blood, taken in a trial of Ad26.COV2.S vaccine versus placebo. The receptors here all came from a person aged 18-60 years who received the Ad26.COV2.S COVID-19 vaccine or a placebo.

This clone was observed a handful of times. The chain joins TRBV11-2 to TRBJ1-2; D perhaps matches TRBD1 (6 bases). Deletions cut 4 bases from V and 7 bases from J, with 7 bases between. This CDR3 is 11 amino acids long. The germline gives CDR1 SGHAT, CDR2 FQNNGV. CDR3 sequence: CASSSRGGYTF. CDR3 coding DNA: TGTGCCAGCAGCTCCAGGGGTGGCTACACCTTC.

The genes are TRBV5-5 and TRBJ1-4, with 7 nucleotides matching TRBD1. V was pared by 6 bases and J by 7 bases, with 12 bases of the junction left unmatched. Germline V lookup: CDR1 SGHKS, CDR2 YYEKEE (reference sequence). The CDR3 consists of 15 residues. Here the CDR3 DNA reads TGTGCCAGCATCCGAGGGGGCCGAGGGGGTGAAAAACTGTTTTTT. Its translation is CASIRGGRGGEKLFF.

The rearrangement joins TRBV4-2 to TRBJ1-3; D not certain. CDR3 length: 16 residues. V was clipped by 0 bases and J by 1 base, with 10 bases between them. Germline loops: CDR1 LGHNA, CDR2 YNFKEQ. DNA of the CDR3: TGTGCCAGCAGCCAAGACCTGGGTACATCTGGAAACACCATATATTTT. Protein sequence: CASSQDLGTSGNTIYF.

The chain employs TRBV7-2 and TRBJ2-6; perhaps D is TRBD1 or TRBD2 (5 bases each). Trimming stripped 5 bases from V and 2 bases from J, with 10 bases between. Germline V gives CDR1 SGHTA, CDR2 FQGNSA. The CDR3 length is 15 residues. The CDR3 loop reads CASSGGGPGANVLTF. In DNA form, the CDR3 reads TGTGCCAGCAGCGGTGGGGGTCCTGGGGCCAACGTCCTGACTTTC.

The chain has TRBV7-2 and TRBJ2-7, with TRBD1 identical over 7 bases. The CDR3 covers 15 residues. CDR1 is SGHTA, CDR2 FQGNSA, per germline. Trimming removed 1 base from V and 2 bases from J; junction bases left unmatched: 5. The chain's CDR3 is CASSLVGDSTYEQYF. CDR3 coding DNA: TGTGCCAGCAGCTTAGTAGGGGACAGTACCTACGAGCAGTACTTC.

The chain employs TRBV19 and TRBJ1-2; 10 bases align to TRBD1. The CDR3 runs 15 residues. V was clipped by 5 bases and J by 6 bases; unmatched bases: 9. CDR1 is LNHDA and CDR2 is SQIVND in the germline V gene (reference sequence). The DNA for the CDR3 is TGTGCCAGTAGTGTAACCGGGACAGGGGCAAATGGCTACACCTTC. Its protein product is CASSVTGTGANGYTF.

The gene calls are TRBV7-2 and TRBJ1-1, with D possibly matching TRBD1 (5 bases). The germline V gene has CDR1 SGHTA and CDR2 FQGNSA. The length of the CDR3 is 16 residues. V gave up 2 bases and J gave up 5 bases, with 18 bases separating them. In nucleotides, the CDR3 is TGTGCCAGCAGCTTACTAGGGGCGGGGGGTAGGACTGAAGCTTTCTTT. Its protein is CASSLLGAGGRTEAFF.

The rearrangement uses TRBV7-8 and TRBJ1-1; possibly TRBD1 for D (5 bases). Germline assignment: CDR1 SGHVS and CDR2 FQNEAQ. The CDR3 loop spans 16 amino acids. Trimming shortened V by 7 bases and J by 1 base, and 19 bases separated the two germline ends. The CDR3 here is CASNPLPSTGNTEAFF. In DNA form, the CDR3 reads TGTGCCAGCAACCCCCTGCCGAGCACAGGGAACACTGAAGCTTTCTTT.

The chain couples TRBV25-1 to TRBJ1-2; D is ambiguous. The CDR3 has 14 amino acids. Trimming shortened V by 3 bases and J by 7 bases, and 15 bases separated the two germline ends. Germline CDR1 MGHDK, CDR2 SYGVNS. CDR3 sequence (DNA): TGTGCCAGCAGTGAGGAGGGTACAGCCAGTGGCTACACCTTC. As protein: CASSEEGTASGYTF.